This T cell receptor (beta chain) emerged from a study of cytomegalovirus exposure and HLA in healthy donors. PCR primers comprised 60 Vbeta and 13 Jbeta primers. The protocol was immunoSEQ multiplex PCR, while the TCRdb copy is restricted to in-frame clones and leaves out a portion. This sample carries tens of thousands of clones, around four fifths of them seen once, and the ten largest clones take approximately 22%. This CDR3 is 14 amino acids long. The germline CDR1 and CDR2 sequences are SQVTM and ANQGSEA. Trimming stripped 1 base from V and 6 bases from J, with 15 bases between. The V call is TRBV29-1, the J call TRBJ1-1; D ambiguous. The origin of this receptor is a woman aged 25 to 45 in good health and CMV-seropositive. What was sequenced was PBMCs. Written as DNA, the CDR3 is TGCAGCGTTGAAGTATACGGTCGTATGGCTGAAGCTTTCTTT. It codes for CSVEVYGRMAEAFF. Variable domain in full (rest from reference TRBV29-1 and TRBJ1-1): SAVISQKPSRDICQRGTSLTIQCQVDSQVTMMFWYRQQPGQSLTLIATANQGSEATYESGFVIDKFPISRPNLTFSTLTVSNMSPEDSSIYLCSVEVYGRMAEAFFGQGTRLTVV.